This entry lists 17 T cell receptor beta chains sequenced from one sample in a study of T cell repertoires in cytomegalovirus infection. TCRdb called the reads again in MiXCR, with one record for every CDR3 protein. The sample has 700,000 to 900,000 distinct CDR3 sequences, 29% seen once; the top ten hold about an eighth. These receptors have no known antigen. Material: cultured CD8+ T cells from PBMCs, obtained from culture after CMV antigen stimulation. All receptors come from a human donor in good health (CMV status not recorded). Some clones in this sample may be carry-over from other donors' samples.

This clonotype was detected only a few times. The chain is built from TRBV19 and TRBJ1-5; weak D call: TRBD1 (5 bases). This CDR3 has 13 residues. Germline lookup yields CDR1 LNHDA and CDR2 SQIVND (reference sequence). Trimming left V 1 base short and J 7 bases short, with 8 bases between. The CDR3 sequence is CASSIVRGQPQHF. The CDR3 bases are TGTGCCAGTAGTATAGTTCGGGGGCAGCCCCAGCATTTT.

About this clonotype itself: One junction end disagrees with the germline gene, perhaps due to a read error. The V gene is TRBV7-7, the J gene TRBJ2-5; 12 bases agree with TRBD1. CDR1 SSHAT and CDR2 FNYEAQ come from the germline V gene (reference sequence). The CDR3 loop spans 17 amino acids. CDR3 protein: CASSLDGTGGMGETQYF. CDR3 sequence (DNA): TGTGCTAGCAGCTTGGATGGGACAGGGGGCATGGGTGAGACCCAGTACTTC.

The CDR3 reads CASSLRTRNSPLHF. The CDR3 DNA follows: TGTGCCAGCAGTCTCCGGACAAGAAATTCACCCCTCCACTTT. The chain links TRBV12-3 or TRBV12-4 to TRBJ1-6, with a weak D call TRBD1 (5 bases). V was clipped by 5 bases and J by 7 bases, with 12 bases between them. CDR3 length: 14 amino acids.

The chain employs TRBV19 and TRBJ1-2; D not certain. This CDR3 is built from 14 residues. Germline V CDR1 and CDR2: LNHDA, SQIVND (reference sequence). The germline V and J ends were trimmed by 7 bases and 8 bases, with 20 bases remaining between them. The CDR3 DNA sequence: TGTGCCAGTACAATTGGCCGGGCCCCGACGGGCTACACCTTC. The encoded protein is CASTIGRAPTGYTF.

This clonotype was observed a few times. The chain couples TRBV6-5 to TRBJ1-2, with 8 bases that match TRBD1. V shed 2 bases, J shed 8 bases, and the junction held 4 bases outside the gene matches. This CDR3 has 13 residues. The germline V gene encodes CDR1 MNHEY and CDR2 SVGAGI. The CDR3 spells CASSYPDRGGYTF. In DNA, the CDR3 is TGTGCCAGCAGTTACCCTGACAGGGGCGGCTACACCTTC.

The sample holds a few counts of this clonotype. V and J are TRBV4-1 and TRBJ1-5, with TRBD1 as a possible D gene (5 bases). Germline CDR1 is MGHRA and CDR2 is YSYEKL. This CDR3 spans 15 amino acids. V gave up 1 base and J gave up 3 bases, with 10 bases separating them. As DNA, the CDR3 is TGCGCCAGCAGCCAAGCCGCAGGGATCAATCAGCCCCAGCATTTT. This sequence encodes CASSQAAGINQPQHF.

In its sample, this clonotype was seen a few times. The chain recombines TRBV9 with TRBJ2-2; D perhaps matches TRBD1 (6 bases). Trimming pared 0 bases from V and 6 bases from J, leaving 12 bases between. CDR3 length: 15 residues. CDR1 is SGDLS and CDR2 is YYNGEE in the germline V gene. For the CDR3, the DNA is TGTGCCAGCAGCGTAGTAGGGTCAGGGGCCGGGGAGCTGTTTTTT. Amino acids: CASSVVGSGAGELFF.

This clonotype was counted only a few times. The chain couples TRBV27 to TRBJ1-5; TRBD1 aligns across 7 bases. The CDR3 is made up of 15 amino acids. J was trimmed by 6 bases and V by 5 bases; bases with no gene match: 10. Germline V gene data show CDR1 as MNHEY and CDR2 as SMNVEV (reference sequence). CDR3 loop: CASSTRQGSFQPQHF. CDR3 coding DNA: TGTGCCAGCAGTACCCGACAGGGTTCCTTTCAGCCCCAGCATTTT.

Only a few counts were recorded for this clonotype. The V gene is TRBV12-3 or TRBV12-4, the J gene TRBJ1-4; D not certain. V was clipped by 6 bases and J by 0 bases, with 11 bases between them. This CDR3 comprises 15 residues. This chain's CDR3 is CASRPFGATNEKLFF. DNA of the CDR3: TGTGCCAGCAGACCCTTCGGGGCAACTAATGAAAAACTGTTTTTT.

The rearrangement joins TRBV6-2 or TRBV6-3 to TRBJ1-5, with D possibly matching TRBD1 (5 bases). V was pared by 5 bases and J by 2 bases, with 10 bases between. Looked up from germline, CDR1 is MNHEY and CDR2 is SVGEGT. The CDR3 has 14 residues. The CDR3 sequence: CASSVRGGNQPQHF. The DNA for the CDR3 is TGTGCCAGCAGTGTTAGGGGAGGCAATCAGCCCCAGCATTTT.

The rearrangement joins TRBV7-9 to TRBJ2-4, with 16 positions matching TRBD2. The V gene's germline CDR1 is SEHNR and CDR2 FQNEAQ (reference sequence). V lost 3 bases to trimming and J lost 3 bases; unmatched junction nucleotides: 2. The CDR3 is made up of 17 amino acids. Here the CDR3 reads CASSFGTSGGDKNIQYF. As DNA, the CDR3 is TGTGCCAGCAGCTTTGGGACTAGCGGGGGGGACAAAAACATTCAGTACTTC.

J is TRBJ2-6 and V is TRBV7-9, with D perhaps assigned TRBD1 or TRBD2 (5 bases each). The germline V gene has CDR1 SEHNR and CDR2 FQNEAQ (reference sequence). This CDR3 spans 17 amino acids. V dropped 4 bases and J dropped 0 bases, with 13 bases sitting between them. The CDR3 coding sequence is TGTGCCAGCAGCTCTCAGGGACCTTTCTCTGGGGCCAACGTCCTGACTTTC. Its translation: CASSSQGPFSGANVLTF.

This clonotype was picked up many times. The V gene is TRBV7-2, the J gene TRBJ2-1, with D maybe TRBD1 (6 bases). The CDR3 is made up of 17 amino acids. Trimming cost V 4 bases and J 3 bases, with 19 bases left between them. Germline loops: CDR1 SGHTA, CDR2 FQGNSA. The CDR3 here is CASSSSGGRYYYNEQFF. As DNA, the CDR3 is TGTGCCAGCAGCTCAAGTGGGGGCCGCTACTACTACAATGAGCAGTTCTTC.

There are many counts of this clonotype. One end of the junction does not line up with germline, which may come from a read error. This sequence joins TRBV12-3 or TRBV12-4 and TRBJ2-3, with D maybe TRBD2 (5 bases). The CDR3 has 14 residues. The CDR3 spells CASSLVGVTDTQYF. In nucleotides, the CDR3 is TGTGCCAGCAGCTTAGTCGGGGTCACAGATACGCAGTATTTT.

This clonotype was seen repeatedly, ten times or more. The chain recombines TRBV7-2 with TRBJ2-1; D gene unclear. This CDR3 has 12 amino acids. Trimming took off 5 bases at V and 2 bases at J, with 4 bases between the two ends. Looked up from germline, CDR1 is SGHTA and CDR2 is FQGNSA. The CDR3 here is CASSATYNEQFF. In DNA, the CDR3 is TGTGCCAGCAGCGCCACCTACAATGAGCAGTTCTTC.

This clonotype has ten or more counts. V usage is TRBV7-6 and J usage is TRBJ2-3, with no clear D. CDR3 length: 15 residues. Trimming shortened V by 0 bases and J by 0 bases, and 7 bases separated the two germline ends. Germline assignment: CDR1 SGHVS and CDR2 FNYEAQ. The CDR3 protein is CASSLALSSTDTQYF. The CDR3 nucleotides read TGTGCCAGCAGCTTAGCCCTTTCTAGCACAGATACGCAGTATTTT.

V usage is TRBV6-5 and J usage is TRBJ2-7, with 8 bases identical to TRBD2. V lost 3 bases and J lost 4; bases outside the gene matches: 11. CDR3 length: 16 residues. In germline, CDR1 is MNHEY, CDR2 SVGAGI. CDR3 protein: CASSYLSGGAVYEQYF. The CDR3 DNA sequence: TGTGCCAGCAGTTATCTATCGGGGGGGGCCGTGTACGAGCAGTACTTC.